This T cell receptor (beta chain) was identified during a study of cytomegalovirus exposure and HLA in healthy donors. Study details: Around 200 million T cells yielded around 100 million unique TCR beta sequences, as an earlier analysis found.

The study's findings and limits: It was reported in a later analysis that an Asian-associated ancestry cluster showed fewer N-insertions than the roughly 670-donor mean. Cytomegalovirus status was reportedly diagnosed by the classifier with high specificity and sensitivity. Upon later analysis, HLA-associated TCR beta chains proved more clonally expanded than other, equally common chains.

The CDR3 consists of 14 residues. Germline trimming cut 3 bases from V and 2 bases from J; bases unmatched to any gene: 3. Germline lookup yields CDR1 MNHNS and CDR2 SASEGT. The PCR made use of 60 Vbeta and 13 Jbeta primers. Assay: immunoSEQ multiplex PCR; the TCRdb copy retains only in-frame clones and omits some. The sample contains 150,000 to 200,000 clones, approximately 80% of which appear only once. Turning to this clone: The target antigen is unknown.

The V call is TRBV6-1, the J call TRBJ1-2, with 7 bases lining up with TRBD1. The TCR was taken from a woman aged 45-65 years in good health and CMV-seropositive. Sequencing was performed on PBMCs. The CDR3 nucleotides read TGTGCCAGCAGTGAGCGGGGACAGAACTATGGCTACACCTTC. Its protein product is CASSERGQNYGYTF.